This TCR beta chain was retrieved from a study of shared clonotypes between healthy human individuals. Clones were sequenced by immunoSEQ multiplex PCR, and TCRdb holds only the in-frame ones, with some missing. The table includes about 1 million clones, about 76% detected once. The CDR3 consists of 19 residues. From germline, CDR1 is SGHAT and CDR2 FQNNGV. Losses at the gene ends were 1 base for V and 4 bases for J; bases not matched to a gene: 8. Sequencing was carried out using memory CD4+ T cells sorted from blood. Subset in this sample: CD45RA-negative fraction. The TCR originated in a man between 18 and 29 years old in good health. J is TRBJ2-3 and V is TRBV11-2; 16 nucleotides align to TRBD2. In nucleotides, the CDR3 is TGTGCCAGCAGCTTAGTCGGAGGGACTAGCGGGGGGGCGGCAGATACGCAGTATTTT. Translating it yields CASSLVGGTSGGAADTQYF. The whole variable domain, filled in from reference TRBV11-2 and TRBJ2-3, reads EAGVAQSPRYKIIEKRQSVAFWCNPISGHATLYWYQQILGQGPKLLIQFQNNGVVDDSQLPKDRFSAERLKGVDSTLKIQPAKLEDSAVYLCASSLVGGTSGGAADTQYFGPGTRLTVL.